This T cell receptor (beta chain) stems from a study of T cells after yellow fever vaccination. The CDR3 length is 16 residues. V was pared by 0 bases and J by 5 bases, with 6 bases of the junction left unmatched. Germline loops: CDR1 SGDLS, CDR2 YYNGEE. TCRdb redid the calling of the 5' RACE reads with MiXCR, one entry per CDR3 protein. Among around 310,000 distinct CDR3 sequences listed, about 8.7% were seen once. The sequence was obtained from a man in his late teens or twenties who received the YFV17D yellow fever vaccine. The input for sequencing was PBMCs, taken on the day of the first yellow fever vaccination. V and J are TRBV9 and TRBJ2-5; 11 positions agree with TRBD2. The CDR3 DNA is TGTGCCAGCAGCGTAGTTCTAGCGGGGGGCGTCGAGACCCAGTACTTC. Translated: CASSVVLAGGVETQYF.